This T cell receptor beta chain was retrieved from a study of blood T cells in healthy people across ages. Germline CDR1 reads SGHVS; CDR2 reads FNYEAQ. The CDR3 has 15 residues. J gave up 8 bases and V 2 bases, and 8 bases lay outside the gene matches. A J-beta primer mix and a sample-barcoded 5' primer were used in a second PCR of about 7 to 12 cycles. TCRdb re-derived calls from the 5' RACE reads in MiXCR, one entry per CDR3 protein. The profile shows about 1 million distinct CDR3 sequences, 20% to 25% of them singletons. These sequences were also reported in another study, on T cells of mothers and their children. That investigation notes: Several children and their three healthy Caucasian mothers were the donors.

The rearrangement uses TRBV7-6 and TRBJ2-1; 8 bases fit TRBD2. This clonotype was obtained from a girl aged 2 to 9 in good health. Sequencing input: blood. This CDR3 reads CASSLTSGPKDEQFF. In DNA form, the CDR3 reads TGTGCCAGCAGCTTAACTAGCGGACCTAAGGATGAGCAGTTCTTC.